The rows below give T cell receptor beta chains drawn from one sample of a study of blood T cell repertoires in COVID-19. Sequencing was performed with immunoSEQ multiplex PCR; in TCRdb, only in-frame clones are kept and a portion is missing. The repertoire has roughly 50,000 clones, 90% of them found once; the top ten carry 7.5% to 9.5%. The sequenced sample was peripheral blood. The receptors were gathered from a woman aged 40 to 50 with active COVID-19. CDR3s include the opening cysteine and the closing phenylalanine or tryptophan. A D gene is named only where the DNA matches it firmly. The size of a clone is reported for some rows only, either as once, few or many, or as a class for expanded clones.

j_call v_call clone_size d_call cdr3_aa cdr3_nt
TRBJ1-1 TRBV10-3 NA TRBD1 CAISEGTGGRAFF TGTGCCATCAGTGAGGGGACAGGGGGCCGTGCTTTCTTT
TRBJ2-7 TRBV7-3 once TRBD2 CASSPPLAGGREQYF TGTGCCAGCAGCCCTCCACTAGCGGGGGGTCGCGAGCAGTACTTC
TRBJ2-4 TRBV19 NA NA CASSGGRVQYF TGTGCCAGTAGCGGTGGTCGAGTTCAGTACTTC
TRBJ1-1 TRBV10-3 NA TRBD1 CAISFRGDEAFF TGTGCCATCAGCTTCAGGGGGGATGAAGCTTTCTTT
TRBJ1-1 TRBV5-6 NA NA CASILRGQEAFF TGTGCCAGCATCCTACGAGGGCAGGAAGCTTTCTTT
TRBJ2-5 TRBV5-1 NA TRBD2 CASSQSLAGGKGETQYF TGCGCCAGCAGCCAATCGTTAGCGGGGGGCAAAGGAGAGACCCAGTACTTC
TRBJ1-6 TRBV2 NA TRBD1 CASSAGTANNSPLHF TGTGCCAGCAGTGCCGGGACAGCAAATAATTCACCCCTCCACTTT
TRBJ2-2 TRBV5-1 NA NA CASSQDRANTGELFF TGCGCCAGCAGCCAGGACAGAGCGAACACCGGGGAGCTGTTTTTT
TRBJ2-5 TRBV6-6 NA TRBD1 CASSYSIGTGGETQYF TGTGCCAGCAGTTACTCGATAGGGACAGGGGGAGAGACCCAGTACTTC
TRBJ2-5 TRBV3-1/TRBV3-2 once TRBD2 CASSSKGTSGGLQETQYF TGTGCCAGCAGCTCAAAAGGGACTAGCGGGGGGTTACAAGAGACCCAGTACTTC
TRBJ2-2 TRBV9 NA NA CASSAEGTGELFF TGTGCCAGCAGCGCCGAGGGAACCGGGGAGCTGTTTTTT
TRBJ2-1 TRBV5-4 NA TRBD2 CASSLGRRGGYNEQFF TGTGCCAGCAGCTTGGGGAGGCGGGGGGGTTACAATGAGCAGTTCTTC
TRBJ1-2 TRBV29-1 NA TRBD1 CSVRNSGQSSF TGCAGCGTCCGAAACTCGGGACAGAGCTCCTTC
TRBJ1-3 TRBV5-1 NA TRBD1 CASSLNWDSSGNTIYF TGCGCCAGCAGCCTAAACTGGGACAGCTCTGGAAACACCATATATTTT
TRBJ1-5 TRBV18 NA NA CASSPDTGSTPQHF TGTGCCAGCTCACCCGACACAGGGTCGACACCCCAGCATTTT
TRBJ1-6 TRBV15 NA TRBD1 CATSREGTGGTPLHF TGTGCCACCAGCAGAGAAGGGACAGGGGGCACACCCCTCCACTTT
TRBJ2-7 TRBV7-9 NA NA CASSLQGPYEQYF TGTGCCAGCAGCTTACAGGGTCCCTACGAGCAGTACTTC
TRBJ2-5 TRBV24-1 NA NA CATSDPRTAQETQYF TGTGCCACCAGTGACCCGCGGACAGCTCAAGAGACCCAGTACTTC
TRBJ1-1 TRBV5-1 once TRBD1 CASSAGGLRETEAFF TGCGCCAGCAGCGCAGGGGGCTTGAGGGAAACTGAAGCTTTCTTT
TRBJ2-2 TRBV28 NA NA CASSLKRDRTNTGELFF TGTGCCAGCAGTTTGAAAAGAGACAGGACGAACACCGGGGAGCTGTTTTTT
TRBJ1-6 TRBV10-3 few TRBD1 CALKTGVDSPLHF TGTGCCTTAAAGACAGGGGTGGATTCACCCCTCCACTTT
TRBJ2-6 TRBV28 NA NA CASSVGRGLSGANVLTF TGTGCCAGCAGCGTAGGCAGGGGATTGTCTGGGGCCAACGTCCTGACTTTC
TRBJ1-6 TRBV18 NA TRBD1 CASSPGGGYLPLHF TGTGCCAGCTCGCCAGGGGGCGGCTATTTACCCCTCCACTTT
TRBJ1-4 TRBV4-1 once TRBD1 CASSQWDRENEKLFF TGCGCCAGCAGCCAATGGGACAGGGAAAATGAAAAACTGTTTTTT
TRBJ2-1 TRBV11-3 few NA CASSSRRGPQYNEQFF TGTGCCAGCAGCTCCCGGAGGGGGCCTCAATACAATGAGCAGTTCTTC
TRBJ1-1 TRBV2 NA NA CASSPSSLGGAFF TGTGCCAGCAGTCCCTCAAGTCTAGGTGGAGCTTTCTTT
TRBJ2-5 TRBV6-2/TRBV6-3 NA TRBD2 CASIPSGGGETQYF TGTGCCAGCATCCCAAGCGGGGGTGGAGAGACCCAGTACTTC
TRBJ1-5 TRBV6-1 NA NA CASSEVPARVSQPQHF TGTGCCAGCAGTGAAGTCCCCGCCAGGGTGTCTCAGCCCCAGCATTTT
TRBJ2-7 TRBV27 NA TRBD2 CASSSPRGGSSSYEQYF TGTGCCAGCAGTTCGCCTCGGGGAGGGAGCTCTTCCTACGAGCAGTACTTC
TRBJ2-1 TRBV6-5 NA NA CASSYRLGGNEQFF TGTGCCAGCAGTTACCGGCTGGGGGGCAATGAGCAGTTCTTC
TRBJ2-5 TRBV4-1 NA TRBD2 CASSSRLAETQYF TGCGCCAGCAGCTCCCGACTAGCGGAGACCCAGTACTTC
TRBJ1-1 TRBV18 once NA CASSPTTSEGAFF TGTGCCAGCTCACCGACTACTTCCGAGGGAGCTTTCTTT
TRBJ1-6 TRBV27 NA NA CASSSPTRRYNSPLHF TGTGCCAGCAGTTCCCCGACGAGGCGGTATAATTCACCCCTCCACTTT
TRBJ2-7 TRBV10-3 NA TRBD1 CAISWTSGQLSYEQYF TGTGCCATCAGTTGGACCTCGGGACAGCTCTCCTACGAGCAGTACTTC
TRBJ2-3 TRBV9 once TRBD2 CASSVAPSGATDTQYF TGTGCCAGCAGCGTAGCGCCTAGCGGGGCCACAGATACGCAGTATTTT
TRBJ1-4 TRBV9 once TRBD1 CASSDTTGSNEKLFF TGTGCCAGCAGTGATACGACAGGGTCTAATGAAAAACTGTTTTTT
TRBJ1-5 TRBV4-2 NA TRBD1 CASSQEDRGNSNQPQHF TGTGCCAGCAGCCAAGAGGACAGGGGCAATAGCAATCAGCCCCAGCATTTT
TRBJ2-1 TRBV6-1 NA NA CASSEVRLGGLVSDLFF TGTGCCAGCAGTGAAGTACGATTGGGGGGGCTTGTCTCAGACTTATTCTTC
TRBJ1-2 TRBV2 NA NA CASTEQGLYGYTF TGTGCCAGCACCGAACAGGGATTATATGGCTACACCTTC
TRBJ1-1 TRBV18 NA TRBD1 CASSPSTGHNTEAFF TGTGCCAGCTCACCGTCGACAGGGCACAACACTGAAGCTTTCTTT
TRBJ1-1 TRBV4-1 NA NA CASSRGQSTEAFF TGCGCCAGCAGTCGAGGACAGAGCACTGAAGCTTTCTTT
TRBJ1-1 TRBV5-1 NA TRBD1 CASSSGGMNTEAFF TGCGCCAGCAGCTCAGGGGGGATGAACACTGAAGCTTTCTTT
TRBJ1-1 TRBV4-2 NA NA CASSLEVGGEAFF TGTGCCAGCAGCCTCGAGGTGGGGGGTGAAGCTTTCTTT
TRBJ2-3 TRBV3-1/TRBV3-2 NA TRBD2 CASSHGGGQYF TGTGCCAGCAGCCACGGGGGGGGGCAGTATTTT
TRBJ2-1 TRBV3-1/TRBV3-2 NA TRBD2 CASSPTSGGASSQFF TGTGCCAGCAGCCCGACTAGCGGGGGGGCCTCCTCGCAGTTCTTC
TRBJ2-7 TRBV7-3 NA NA CASSPRGSEQYF TGTGCCAGCAGCCCGAGGGGGTCCGAGCAGTACTTC